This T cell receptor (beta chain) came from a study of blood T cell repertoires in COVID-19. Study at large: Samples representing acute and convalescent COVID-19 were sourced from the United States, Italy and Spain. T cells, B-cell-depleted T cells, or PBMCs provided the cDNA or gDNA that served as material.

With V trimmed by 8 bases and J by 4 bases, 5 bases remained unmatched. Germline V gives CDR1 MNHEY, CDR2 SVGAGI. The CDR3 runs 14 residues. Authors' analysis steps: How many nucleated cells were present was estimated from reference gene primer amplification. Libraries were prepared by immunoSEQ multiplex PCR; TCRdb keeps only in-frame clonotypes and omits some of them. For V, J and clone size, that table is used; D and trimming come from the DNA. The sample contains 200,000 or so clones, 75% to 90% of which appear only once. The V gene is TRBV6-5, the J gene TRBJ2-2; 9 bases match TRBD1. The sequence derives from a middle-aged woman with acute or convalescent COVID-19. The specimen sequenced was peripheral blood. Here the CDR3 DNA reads TGTGCCAGCTTGGGGACAGGGAGCACCGGGGAGCTGTTTTTT. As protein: CASLGTGSTGELFF.